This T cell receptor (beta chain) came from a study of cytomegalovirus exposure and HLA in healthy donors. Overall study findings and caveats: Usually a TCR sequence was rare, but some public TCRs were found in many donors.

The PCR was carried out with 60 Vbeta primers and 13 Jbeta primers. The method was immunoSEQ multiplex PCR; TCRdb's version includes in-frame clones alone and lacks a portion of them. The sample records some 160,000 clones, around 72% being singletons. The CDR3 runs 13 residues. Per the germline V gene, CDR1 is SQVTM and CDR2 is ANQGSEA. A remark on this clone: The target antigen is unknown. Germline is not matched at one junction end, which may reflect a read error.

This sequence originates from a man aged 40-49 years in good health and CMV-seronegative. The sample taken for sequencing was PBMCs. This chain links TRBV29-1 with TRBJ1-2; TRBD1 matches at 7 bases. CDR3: CSATRQGDYGYPF. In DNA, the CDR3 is TGCAGCGCGACCCGACAGGGCGACTATGGCTACCCCTTC.